The subject of this entry is one TCR beta chain. Antigen unknown. The data are from a study of cytomegalovirus exposure and HLA in healthy donors. PCR amplification relied on 60 Vbeta primers (plus 13 Jbeta primers). The table came from immunoSEQ multiplex PCR; TCRdb's copy has only in-frame clones and leaves some out. The table lists approximately 92,000 clones, 69% of them singletons. The CDR3 is made up of 14 amino acids. The germline V and J ends were trimmed by 4 bases and 4 bases, with 11 bases remaining between them. Germline CDR1 reads SNHLY; CDR2 reads FYNNEI. The study, taken as a whole, reports: Some V segments (TRBV6-2 and TRBV6-3 among them) were excluded as indistinguishable. Earlier analysis looked at TCR beta V segments, and most were productive about 87% or about 30% of the time.

The V call is TRBV2, the J call TRBJ2-1, with a weak D call TRBD2 (6 bases). The receptor comes from a man in his fifties in good health and CMV-seronegative. Sample: PBMCs. CDR3: CASSGLAPYNEQFF. The CDR3 DNA reads as TGTGCCAGCAGTGGGCTAGCGCCTTACAATGAGCAGTTCTTC.